The rows below give T cell receptor beta chains drawn from one sample of a study of T cell responses to AZD1222 COVID-19 vaccine. Assay: immunoSEQ multiplex PCR; the TCRdb copy retains only in-frame clones and omits some. The data show more than 100,000 clones, 85% to 90% seen once. The material was peripheral blood, obtained on day 0 of AZD1222 vaccination. The receptors come from an adult in good health. The CDR3 runs from the conserved cysteine through the conserved F or W. Fields, in order: D gene, V gene, J gene, clone size, CDR3 DNA, CDR3 protein. The D gene is left open where the match is weak. Clone size is given for some rows only: seen once, a few or many times, or a class if the clone is expanded.

>-|TRBV6-6|TRBJ1-2|-
TGTGCCAGCAGTCAAAACGGACAGCAGCAATGGGAGGATGGCTACACCTTC
CASSQNGQQQWEDGYTF
>-|TRBV6-4|TRBJ1-1|-
TGTGCCAGCACCCCCCGGGCAGACGTGAACACTGAAGCTTTCTTT
CASTPRADVNTEAFF
>TRBD2|TRBV9|TRBJ2-3|-
TGTGCCAGCAGCCCCTGGACTAGCGCCAGCACAGATACGCAGTATTTT
CASSPWTSASTDTQYF
>-|TRBV5-5|TRBJ1-1|-
TGTGCCAGCAGCTTCAAGGTCGGTGGACCTGAAGCTTTCTTT
CASSFKVGGPEAFF
>-|TRBV9|TRBJ1-2|-
TGTGCCAGCAGCTTGGGCGGAACCTATGGCTACACCTTC
CASSLGGTYGYTF
>-|TRBV7-2|TRBJ1-2|-
TGTGCCAGCAGCTTAATTCTTGCTAACTATGGCTACACCTTC
CASSLILANYGYTF
>-|TRBV7-8|TRBJ1-1|-
TGTGCCAGCAGCTTAGCGGGGCTTAACACTGAAGCTTTCTTT
CASSLAGLNTEAFF
>-|TRBV21-1|TRBJ1-1|-
TGTGCCACCTCCCAGAGGGGGGGTTTTTGTCACGAAGCTTTCTTT
CATSQRGGFCHEAFF
>TRBD1|TRBV10-3|TRBJ2-7|once
TGTGCCATCAGGGGGGACAGGGGGTCTTACGAGCAGTACTTC
CAIRGDRGSYEQYF
>-|TRBV7-2|TRBJ2-5|-
TGTGCCAGCAGCTCCGTAGAGACCCAGTACTTC
CASSSVETQYF
>-|TRBV3-1/TRBV3-2|TRBJ1-2|-
TGTGCCAGCAGCCAAGGTCGAAATACAGGGTTCGGCTACACCTTC
CASSQGRNTGFGYTF
>TRBD1|TRBV6-6|TRBJ1-6|-
TGTGCCATCGGACAGGCTAATTCACCCCTCCACTTT
CAIGQANSPLHF
>-|TRBV29-1|TRBJ1-2|-
TGCAGCGTTGCGGACACGTACTATGGCTACACCTTC
CSVADTYYGYTF
>TRBD1|TRBV7-6|TRBJ1-5|-
TGTGCCAGCAGCTCTGGGACAGGGGGCAATCAGCCCCAGCATTTT
CASSSGTGGNQPQHF
>-|TRBV12-3/TRBV12-4|TRBJ1-1|-
TGTGCCAGCCGGCCCAGGGAGAAATCTGAAGCTTTCTTT
CASRPREKSEAFF
>TRBD1|TRBV27|TRBJ2-7|-
TGTGCCAGCAGTCTCTCGACAGGGGACTCGAGGGAGCAGTACTTC
CASSLSTGDSREQYF
>TRBD1|TRBV9|TRBJ1-2|-
TGTGCCAGCAGCATCGGACAGGGGTTTGGCTACACCTTC
CASSIGQGFGYTF
>TRBD2|TRBV4-2|TRBJ2-5|-
TGTGCCAGCAGCCAGGCTAGACCGGGACTAGGGGGGGGGACCCAGTACTTC
CASSQARPGLGGGTQYF
>-|TRBV3-1/TRBV3-2|TRBJ2-3|-
TGTGCCAGCAGCCTTGGACCTGATACGCAGTATTTT
CASSLGPDTQYF
>-|TRBV5-5|TRBJ1-3|-
TGTGCCAGCCGGTTTGGAAACACCATATATTTT
CASRFGNTIYF
>-|TRBV9|TRBJ2-3|once
TGTGCCAGCAGCCCCGGGGACCCCACAGATACGCAGTATTTT
CASSPGDPTDTQYF
>-|TRBV5-1|TRBJ1-6|once
TGCGCCAGCAGCCTGGAGGGGCACTCCGGGGATTCACCCCTCCACTTT
CASSLEGHSGDSPLHF
>-|TRBV9|TRBJ1-1|-
TGTGCCAGCAGCGTTCTCGACAGCCTCGGGGGTCTAGCTTTCTTT
CASSVLDSLGGLAFF
>-|TRBV19|TRBJ1-1|-
TGTGCCAGCTCGACCGGCACTGAAGCTTTCTTT
CASSTGTEAFF